One and the same sample provided the 13 T cell receptor beta chains below, sequenced in a study of beta chain features in type 1 diabetes. Since all of the isolated RNA was reverse transcribed, expressed TCRB transcripts were what got sequenced. Clones were sequenced by immunoSEQ multiplex PCR, and TCRdb holds only the in-frame ones, with some missing. Among 250,000 to 300,000 clones listed, roughly 8% were seen once. The specimen was central memory CD4+ T cells from blood. The source of these receptors is a woman between 18 and 29 years old in good health.

This sequence joins TRBV5-6 and TRBJ2-3, with no clear D. V was shortened by 6 bases and J by 1 base, with 9 bases between the two germline ends. The CDR3 extends over 13 amino acids. Germline V gene sequence: CDR1 SGHDT, CDR2 YYEEEE. CDR3 bases: TGTGCCAGCACCCCCTGGGGCACAGATACGCAGTATTTT. Amino acids: CASTPWGTDTQYF.

This clone was picked up many times. The chain employs TRBV6-1 and TRBJ2-7, with D perhaps TRBD2 (5 bases). V lost 2 bases and J lost 6, with 20 bases in between. Germline V gene data show CDR1 as MNHNS and CDR2 as SASEGT. This CDR3 is 16 amino acids long. The CDR3 sequence is CASSENPLRAGPEQYV. CDR3 bases: TGTGCCAGCAGTGAAAACCCCCTCCGGGCGGGTCCCGAGCAGTACGTC.

V usage is TRBV5-1 and J usage is TRBJ1-1; perhaps TRBD1 as D (5 bases). CDR3 length: 15 residues. The germline gives CDR1 SGHRS, CDR2 YFSETQ. V was shortened by 3 bases and J by 4 bases, with 16 bases between the two germline ends. CDR3 nucleotides: TGCGCCAGCAGCTCAACGGCCCGGGGGGTCACTGAAGCTTTCTTT. It is translated as CASSSTARGVTEAFF.

The chain combines TRBV18 with TRBJ2-3; no clear D gene. Trimming pared 0 bases from V and 0 bases from J, leaving 4 bases between. The CDR3 covers 14 residues. Germline V gene sequence: CDR1 KGHSH, CDR2 LQKENI. In nucleotides, the CDR3 is TGTGCCAGCTCACCACCGTTCAGCACAGATACGCAGTATTTT. Its protein product is CASSPPFSTDTQYF. Based on the CDR3 plus reference TRBV18 and TRBJ2-3, the full variable domain is NAGVMQNPRHLVRRRGQEARLRCSPMKGHSHVYWYRQLPEEGLKFMVYLQKENIIDESGMPKERFSAEFPKEGPSILRIQQVVRGDSAAYFCASSPPFSTDTQYFGPGTRLTVL.

This chain links TRBV30 with TRBJ2-2; the D is unclear. CDR1 GTSNPN and CDR2 SVGIG come from the germline V gene (reference sequence). V lost 3 bases, J lost 3 bases, and 17 bases lay in between. There are 16 residues in the CDR3. CDR3 coding DNA: TGTGCCTGGAGAGCCACGCGGCAGTCGTACACCGGGGAGCTGTTTTTT. Its translation: CAWRATRQSYTGELFF.

The chain employs TRBV7-9 and TRBJ2-2; the match to TRBD2 covers 10 bases. Germline V gene lookup returns CDR1 SEHNR and CDR2 FQNEAQ (reference sequence). V lost 5 bases to trimming and J lost 4 bases; unmatched junction nucleotides: 4. The CDR3 consists of 15 residues. The DNA of the CDR3 is TGTGCCAGCAGCACAAGGACTAGCGGCACCGGGGAGCTGTTTTTT. Its protein is CASSTRTSGTGELFF.

This clone appeared many times. The chain uses TRBV30 and TRBJ2-1, with a weak D call TRBD2 (5 bases). The germline gives CDR1 GTSNPN, CDR2 SVGIG (reference sequence). Trimming shortened V by 2 bases and J by 6 bases, and 14 bases separated the two germline ends. This CDR3 region has 14 residues. The CDR3 reads CAWSRSGHLNEQFF. CDR3 DNA sequence: TGTGCCTGGAGTCGAAGCGGCCACCTCAATGAGCAGTTCTTC.

Only a few counts were recorded for this clone. The chain uses TRBV4-3 and TRBJ2-5; D remains unclear. The CDR3 spans 13 residues. V dropped 4 bases and J dropped 5 bases, with 11 bases sitting between them. Germline V gives CDR1 LGHNA, CDR2 YSLEER. In DNA form, the CDR3 reads TGCGCCAGCAGCCCCGGATTAGTGGAGACCCAGTACTTC. Protein: CASSPGLVETQYF.

The chain carries TRBV7-2 and TRBJ2-2; D may be TRBD2 (5 bases). CDR1 and CDR2 from the germline V gene are SGHTA and FQGNSA. CDR3 size: 14 residues. V dropped 1 base and J dropped 4 bases, with 7 bases sitting between them. The CDR3 sequence: CASSLVRGTGELFF. CDR3 nucleotides: TGTGCCAGCAGCTTAGTTCGGGGCACCGGGGAGCTGTTTTTT.

V usage is TRBV7-2 and J usage is TRBJ2-2; TRBD1 or TRBD2 may be the D gene (6 bases each). The CDR3 contains 15 residues. Germline V CDR1 and CDR2: SGHTA, FQGNSA. Between the trimmed V and J ends, which lost 3 bases and 5 bases, there was a span of 13 bases. CDR3 sequence reads: CASSFKRGDTGELFF. DNA of the CDR3: TGTGCCAGCAGCTTTAAGAGGGGGGATACCGGGGAGCTGTTTTTT.

This clone was seen only a few times. The chain links TRBV10-3 to TRBJ2-3; tentatively, D is TRBD2 (6 bases). Trimming shortened V by 5 bases and J by 3 bases, and 9 bases separated the two germline ends. Per germline, CDR1 ENHRY and CDR2 SYGVKD. CDR3 length: 13 amino acids. The DNA for the CDR3 is TGTGCCATCAGTAGGGAGGTTACAGATACGCAGTATTTT. This sequence encodes CAISREVTDTQYF.

This clone has more than one count but fewer than ten. This chain links TRBV4-1 with TRBJ2-1, with TRBD2 identical over 7 bases. J lost 5 bases, V lost 4 bases, and 8 bases had no gene match. The germline CDR1 and CDR2 sequences are MGHRA and YSYEKL. The CDR3 is made up of 15 amino acids. In nucleotides, the CDR3 is TGCGCCAGCAGCCCTCAAGCGGGACTTCACAATGAGCAGTTCTTC. Protein sequence: CASSPQAGLHNEQFF.

This clone was found many times. Additional DNA sequences in this sample encode the identical CDR3. The gene calls are TRBV7-2 and TRBJ2-1; D gene unclear. The CDR3 is made up of 14 amino acids. The germline V gene has CDR1 SGHTA and CDR2 FQGNSA. V was shortened by 1 base and J by 2 bases, with 6 bases between the two germline ends. The CDR3 DNA reads TGTGCCAGCAGCTTAGTTCTAACCTACAATGAGCAGTTCTTC. Its protein is CASSLVLTYNEQFF.